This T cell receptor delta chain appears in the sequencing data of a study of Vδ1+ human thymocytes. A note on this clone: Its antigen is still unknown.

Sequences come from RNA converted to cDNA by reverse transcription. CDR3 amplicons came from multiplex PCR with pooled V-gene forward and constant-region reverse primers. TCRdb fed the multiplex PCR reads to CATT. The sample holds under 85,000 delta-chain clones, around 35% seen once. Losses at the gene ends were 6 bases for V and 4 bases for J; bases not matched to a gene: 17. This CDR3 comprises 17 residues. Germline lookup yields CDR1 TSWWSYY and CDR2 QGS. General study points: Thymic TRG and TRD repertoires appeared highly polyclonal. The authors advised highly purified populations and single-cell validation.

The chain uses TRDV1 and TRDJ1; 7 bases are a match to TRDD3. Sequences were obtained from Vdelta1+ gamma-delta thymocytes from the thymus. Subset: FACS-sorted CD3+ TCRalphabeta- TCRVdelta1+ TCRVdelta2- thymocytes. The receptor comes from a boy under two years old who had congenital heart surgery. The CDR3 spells CALGPGPREWGSDKLIF. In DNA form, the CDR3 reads TGTGCTCTTGGCCCCGGACCACGGGAATGGGGGAGCGATAAACTCATCTTT.